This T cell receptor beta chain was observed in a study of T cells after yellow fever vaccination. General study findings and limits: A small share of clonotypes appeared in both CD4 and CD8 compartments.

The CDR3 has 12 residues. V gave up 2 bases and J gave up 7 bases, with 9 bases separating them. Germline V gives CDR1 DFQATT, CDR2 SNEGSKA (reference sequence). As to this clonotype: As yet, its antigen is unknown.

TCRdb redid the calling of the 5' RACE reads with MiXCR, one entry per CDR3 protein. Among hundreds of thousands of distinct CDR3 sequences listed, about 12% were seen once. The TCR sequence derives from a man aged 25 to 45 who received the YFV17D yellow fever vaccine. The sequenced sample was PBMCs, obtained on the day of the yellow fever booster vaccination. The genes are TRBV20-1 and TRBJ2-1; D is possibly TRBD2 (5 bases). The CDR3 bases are TGCAGTGCTAGAAAACTAGAAAATGAGCAGTTCTTC. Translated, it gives CSARKLENEQFF.